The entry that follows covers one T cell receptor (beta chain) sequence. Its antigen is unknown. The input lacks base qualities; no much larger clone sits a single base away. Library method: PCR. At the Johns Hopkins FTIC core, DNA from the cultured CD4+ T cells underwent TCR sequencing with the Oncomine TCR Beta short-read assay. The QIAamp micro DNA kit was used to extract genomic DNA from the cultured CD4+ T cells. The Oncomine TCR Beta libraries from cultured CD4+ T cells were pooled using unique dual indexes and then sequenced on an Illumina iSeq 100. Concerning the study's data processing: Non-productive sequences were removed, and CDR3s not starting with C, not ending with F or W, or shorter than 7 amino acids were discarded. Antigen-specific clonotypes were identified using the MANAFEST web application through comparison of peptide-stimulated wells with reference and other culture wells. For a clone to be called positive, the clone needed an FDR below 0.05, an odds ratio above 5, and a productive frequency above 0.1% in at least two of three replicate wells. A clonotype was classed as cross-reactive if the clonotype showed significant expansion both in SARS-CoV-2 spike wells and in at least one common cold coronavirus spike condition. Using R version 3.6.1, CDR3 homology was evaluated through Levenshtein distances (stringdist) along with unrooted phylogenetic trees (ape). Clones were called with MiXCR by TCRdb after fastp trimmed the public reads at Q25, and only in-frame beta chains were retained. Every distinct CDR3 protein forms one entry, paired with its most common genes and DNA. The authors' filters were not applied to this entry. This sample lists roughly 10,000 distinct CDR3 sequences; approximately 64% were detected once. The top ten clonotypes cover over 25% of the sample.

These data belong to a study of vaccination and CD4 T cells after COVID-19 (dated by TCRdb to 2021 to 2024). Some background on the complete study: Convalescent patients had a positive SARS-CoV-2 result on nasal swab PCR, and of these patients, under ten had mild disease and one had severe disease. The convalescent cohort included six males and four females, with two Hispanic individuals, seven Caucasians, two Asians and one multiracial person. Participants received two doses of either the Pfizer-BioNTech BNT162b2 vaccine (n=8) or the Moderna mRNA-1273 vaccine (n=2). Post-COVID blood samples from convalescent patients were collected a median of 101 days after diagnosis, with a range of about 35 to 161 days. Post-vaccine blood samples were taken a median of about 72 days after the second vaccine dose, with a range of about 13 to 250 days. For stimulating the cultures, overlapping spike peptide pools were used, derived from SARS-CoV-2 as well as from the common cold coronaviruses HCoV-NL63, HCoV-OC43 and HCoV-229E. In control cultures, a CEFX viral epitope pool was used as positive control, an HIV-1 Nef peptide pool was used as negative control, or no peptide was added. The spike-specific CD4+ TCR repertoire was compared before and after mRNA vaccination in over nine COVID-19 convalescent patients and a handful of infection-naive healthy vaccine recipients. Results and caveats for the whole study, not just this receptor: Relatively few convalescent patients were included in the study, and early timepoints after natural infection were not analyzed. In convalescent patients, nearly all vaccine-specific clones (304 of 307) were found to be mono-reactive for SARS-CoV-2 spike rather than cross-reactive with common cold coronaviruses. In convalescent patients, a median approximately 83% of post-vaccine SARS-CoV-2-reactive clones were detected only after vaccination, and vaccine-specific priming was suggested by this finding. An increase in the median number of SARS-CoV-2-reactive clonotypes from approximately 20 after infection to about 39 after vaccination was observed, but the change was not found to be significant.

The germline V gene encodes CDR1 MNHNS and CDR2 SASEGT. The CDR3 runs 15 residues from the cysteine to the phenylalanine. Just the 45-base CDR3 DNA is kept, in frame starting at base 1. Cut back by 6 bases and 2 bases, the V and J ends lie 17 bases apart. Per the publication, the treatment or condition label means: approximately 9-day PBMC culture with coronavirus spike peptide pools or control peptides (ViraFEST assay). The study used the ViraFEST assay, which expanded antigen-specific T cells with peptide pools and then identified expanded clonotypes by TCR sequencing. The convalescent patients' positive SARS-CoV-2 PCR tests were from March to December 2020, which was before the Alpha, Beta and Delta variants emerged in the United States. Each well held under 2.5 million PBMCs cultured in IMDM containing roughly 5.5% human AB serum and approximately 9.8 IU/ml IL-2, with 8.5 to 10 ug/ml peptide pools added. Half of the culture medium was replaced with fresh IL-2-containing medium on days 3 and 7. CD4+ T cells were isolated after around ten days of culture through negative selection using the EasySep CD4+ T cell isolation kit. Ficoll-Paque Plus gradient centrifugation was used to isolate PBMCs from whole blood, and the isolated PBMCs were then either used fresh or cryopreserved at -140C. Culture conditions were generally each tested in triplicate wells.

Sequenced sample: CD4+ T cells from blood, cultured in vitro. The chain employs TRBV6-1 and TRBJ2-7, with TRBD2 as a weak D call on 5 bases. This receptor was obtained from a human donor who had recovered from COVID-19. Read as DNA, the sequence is TGTGCCAGCAGCCCGCAGAGCGGAGTGACCTACGAGCAGTACTTC. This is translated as CASSPQSGVTYEQYF.